Sequencing of this TCR beta chain was carried out in a study of blood T cell repertoires in COVID-19. V was cut by 8 bases and J by 8 bases, with 19 bases left in between. The germline gives CDR1 LNHDA, CDR2 SQIVND (reference sequence). This CDR3 contains 14 residues. How the authors handled the data: Reference gene primer amplification yielded estimated nucleated cell counts. The assay was immunoSEQ multiplex PCR, and TCRdb's table has in-frame clones only and misses some. The D gene and trimming were derived from the DNA, and the V and J assignments and clone size from that table. The table shows about 200,000 clones, with around nine tenths occurring only once. This clone was observed a single time.

This sequence was found in a man aged 18 to 29 with active or convalescent COVID-19. The rearrangement joins TRBV19 to TRBJ2-1, with TRBD1 as a possible D gene (6 bases). The material sequenced was peripheral blood. DNA for the CDR3: TGTGCCAGTGGTAGACAGGTATTATCGGATGAGCAGTTCTTC. Protein: CASGRQVLSDEQFF.